This T cell receptor beta chain emerged from a study of graft-versus-host responses after intestinal transplantation. Study-wide findings and caveats: Early post-transplant HvG declines showed an association with peak circulating GvH clone levels. Within allografts, high graft-versus-host to host-versus-graft clonal ratios were seen among patients with graft-donor T cell macrochimerism.

On this clone: The target antigen is unknown. One junction end does not reproduce the germline sequence, and a read error may be involved.

TCRdb keeps only in-frame clones here, not all; method: immunoSEQ multiplex PCR. Of under 150,000 clones in the sample, roughly 95% were seen once. Germline CDR1 is SGHTA and CDR2 is FQGNSA. This CDR3 is 12 amino acids long. This sequence joins TRBV7-2 and TRBJ2-1, with D possibly being TRBD2 (6 bases). The sequence derives from a human donor who received an intestinal transplant. Sample: unstimulated CD8+ T cells sorted from spleen or lymph node cells, taken before intestinal transplant. CDR3 sequence reads: CASSLGGPRRLF. CDR3 DNA sequence: TGTGCCAGCAGCTTGGGGGGACCCAGACGACTCTTC. Supplemented by reference TRBV7-2 and TRBJ2-1, the full variable domain reads GAGVSQSPSNKVTEKGKDVELRCDPISGHTALYWYRQSLGQGLEFLIYFQGNSAPDKSGLPSDRFSAERTGGSVSTLTIQRTQQEDSAVYLCASSLGGPRRLFGPGTRLTVL.